Below, 19 T cell receptor beta chains from the same sample are listed, as sequenced in a study of shared clonotypes between healthy human individuals. The method was immunoSEQ multiplex PCR; TCRdb's version includes in-frame clones alone and lacks a portion of them. The repertoire has more than 550,000 clones, 80% to 95% of them found once; the top ten carry 30% to 40%. The source material was memory CD8+ T cells from PBMCs. As to subset: CD45RO+ cells pooled with CCR7-negative TemRA cells. These receptors were collected from a man between 18 and 35 years old in good health. Some clones in this sample may be carry-over from other donors' samples.

The V call is TRBV11-3, the J call TRBJ2-3, with 9 positions matching TRBD1. The CDR3 has 14 residues. Per germline, CDR1 SGHNT and CDR2 YENEEA. The V and J ends lost 5 bases and 6 bases, in that order; junction bases with no gene match: 6. The CDR3 loop is CASSQSDRGDTQYF. The CDR3, as DNA: TGTGCCAGCAGCCAATCGGACAGGGGTGATACGCAGTATTTT.

A single count supports this clone. This sequence joins TRBV10-1 and TRBJ2-2; TRBD1 matches at 8 bases. This CDR3 has 15 residues. After removal of 4 bases from V and 1 base from J, the junction contained 2 bases not matched to a gene. Per germline, CDR1 WNHNN and CDR2 SYGVQD (reference sequence). This CDR3 reads CASSGGTGNTGELFF. Here the CDR3 DNA reads TGCGCCAGCAGTGGGGGGACAGGGAACACCGGGGAGCTGTTTTTT.

V is TRBV9 and J is TRBJ2-1; D is undetermined. CDR3 length equals 16 residues. Per germline, CDR1 SGDLS and CDR2 YYNGEE. The V gene lost 0 bases and the J gene lost 3 bases, with 13 bases spanning the gap. CDR3 bases: TGTGCCAGCAGCGTAGAAGACTGGCTGTACTACAATGAGCAGTTCTTC. The encoded protein is CASSVEDWLYYNEQFF.

This sequence joins TRBV4-2 and TRBJ2-2; possible D gene TRBD2, 5 bases. Germline CDR1 and CDR2: LGHNA and YNFKEQ. The CDR3 has 17 residues. V shed 0 bases and J shed 5 bases, with 16 bases lying between them. In nucleotides, the CDR3 is TGTGCCAGCAGCCAAGATCTAGAACTAGTGGGTACCGGGGAGCTGTTTTTT. Protein sequence: CASSQDLELVGTGELFF.

The chain employs TRBV25-1 and TRBJ1-1, with D unclear. Deletions cut 6 bases from V and 6 bases from J, with 23 bases between. CDR1 is MGHDK, CDR2 SYGVNS, per germline. The CDR3 is 16 amino acids. In DNA, the CDR3 is TGTGCCAGCAGCCTAAATTACCAAGAGGGTAGCTCTGAAGCTTTCTTT. Protein: CASSLNYQEGSSEAFF.

The chain carries TRBV9 and TRBJ2-3, with a possible D match to TRBD1 (5 bases). CDR3 length equals 15 residues. V was clipped by 0 bases and J by 2 bases, with 10 bases between them. Germline V CDR1 and CDR2: SGDLS, YYNGEE. The CDR3 here is CASSVGDSFTDTQYF. The CDR3 coding sequence is TGTGCCAGCAGCGTAGGTGACAGTTTCACAGATACGCAGTATTTT.

The chain couples TRBV30 to TRBJ2-5; D is undetermined. Germline V gene data show CDR1 as GTSNPN and CDR2 as SVGIG (reference sequence). The CDR3 loop spans 12 amino acids. Trimming left V 2 bases short and J 4 bases short, with 8 bases between. The CDR3, as DNA: TGTGCCTGGAGTTGGGTGGGAGAGACCCAGTACTTC. It specifies CAWSWVGETQYF.

Notes on this clone: Mismatch with germline at one junction end may stem from a read error. V gene TRBV12-5 combines with J gene TRBJ2-2, with D possibly being TRBD2 (6 bases). CDR1 and CDR2 from the germline V gene are LGHNT and FRNRAP. This CDR3 spans 13 amino acids. In nucleotides, the CDR3 is TGTGCTAGCGGTTTGGGGGGTCCGGGGGAGCTGTTTTTT. Protein sequence: CASGLGGPGELFF.

This chain joins TRBV25-1 and TRBJ1-1, with D possibly TRBD1 on 5 matching bases. Germline CDR1 is MGHDK and CDR2 is SYGVNS. Trimming took 8 bases from V and 0 from J, leaving 10 bases between them. The CDR3 has 13 amino acids. The CDR3 bases are TGTGCCAGCGGACACCCTCTGAACACTGAAGCTTTCTTT. As protein: CASGHPLNTEAFF.

This clone was detected only a few times. Other DNA sequences in the same sample also yield this CDR3. The chain carries TRBV4-1 and TRBJ2-5, with D tentatively TRBD2 (5 bases). The CDR3 is 13 amino acids. V was shortened by 1 base and J by 5 bases, with 8 bases between the two germline ends. Per the germline V gene, CDR1 is MGHRA and CDR2 is YSYEKL. CDR3 bases: TGCGCCAGCAGCCAAGGACTACGGGAGACCCAGTACTTC. It codes for CASSQGLRETQYF.

The chain couples TRBV7-9 to TRBJ2-1; tentatively, D is TRBD2 (5 bases). The CDR3 covers 15 residues. Germline CDR1 is SEHNR and CDR2 is FQNEAQ (reference sequence). V lost 3 bases, J lost 4 bases, and 13 bases lay in between. As DNA, the CDR3 is TGTGCCAGCAGCTTTCGGGAACCAGCGTACAATGAGCAGTTCTTC. Its protein is CASSFREPAYNEQFF.

V is TRBV5-8 and J is TRBJ2-1; 7 bases map to TRBD1. The CDR3 totals 15 residues. Trimming at V came to 3 bases and at J to 7 bases, leaving 10 bases not matched to a gene. Germline V gene data show CDR1 as SGHTS and CDR2 as YDEGEE. The CDR3 region is CASSYRQGLRNEQFF. The DNA for the CDR3 is TGTGCCAGCAGCTACCGACAGGGTTTGCGGAATGAGCAGTTCTTC.

This rearrangement joins TRBV28 to TRBJ2-5, with D perhaps matching TRBD2 (5 bases). Trimming removed 1 base at V and 2 bases at J, with 17 bases between. This CDR3 comprises 17 residues. Germline CDR1 is MDHEN and CDR2 is SYDVKM. CDR3 region: CASSLLVTSGFQETQYF. The DNA for the CDR3 is TGTGCCAGCAGTTTATTGGTAACATCGGGGTTTCAAGAGACCCAGTACTTC.

J is TRBJ1-5 and V is TRBV28, with TRBD1 as a possible D gene (6 bases). CDR1 and CDR2 from the germline V gene are MDHEN and SYDVKM. The CDR3 extends over 17 amino acids. With 3 bases removed from V and 1 base from J, the gap between germline ends came to 16 bases. CDR3 sequence reads: CASSFRDTLRSNQPQHF. CDR3 bases: TGTGCCAGCAGTTTCCGGGACACCCTTAGAAGCAATCAGCCCCAGCATTTT.

This chain links TRBV2 with TRBJ2-7; TRBD2 might be the D (6 bases). Germline V CDR1 and CDR2: SNHLY, FYNNEI. CDR3 length equals 13 residues. Between the trimmed V and J ends, which lost 9 bases and 6 bases, there was a span of 18 bases. The CDR3 sequence: CARQGPEAGEQYF. CDR3 sequence (DNA): TGTGCCAGGCAGGGACCCGAAGCGGGCGAGCAGTACTTC. Complete variable domain (other parts from reference TRBV2 and TRBJ2-7): EPEVTQTPSHQVTQMGQEVILRCVPISNHLYFYWYRQILGQKVEFLVSFYNNEISEKSEIFDDQFSVERPDGSNFTLKIRSTKLEDSAMYFCARQGPEAGEQYFGPGTRLTVT.

The chain carries TRBV27 and TRBJ1-5; no clear D gene. From germline, CDR1 is MNHEY and CDR2 SMNVEV (reference sequence). V gave up 3 bases and J gave up 0 bases, with 9 bases separating them. The CDR3 has 15 amino acids. CDR3 sequence: CASSLFGPSNQPQHF. In DNA, the CDR3 is TGTGCCAGCAGTTTGTTTGGACCTAGCAATCAGCCCCAGCATTTT.

The J gene is TRBJ2-2, the V gene TRBV7-9, with 12 bases fitting TRBD2. The CDR3 length is 19 residues. Trimming took 3 bases from V and 2 from J; bases not matched to a gene: 10. Germline V lookup: CDR1 SEHNR, CDR2 FQNEAQ (reference sequence). CDR3 in amino acids: CASSFIRGLAGLNTGELFF. The CDR3 DNA sequence: TGTGCCAGCAGCTTCATTAGGGGACTAGCGGGCCTAAACACCGGGGAGCTGTTTTTT.

This chain links TRBV27 with TRBJ1-4; 7 bases fit TRBD1. The ends lost 5 bases at V and 4 bases at J; junction bases unmatched: 10. The CDR3 has 16 amino acids. The germline gives CDR1 MNHEY, CDR2 SMNVEV (reference sequence). CDR3 loop: CASSTHYRGGNEKLFF. CDR3 bases: TGTGCCAGCAGTACCCATTACAGGGGCGGTAATGAAAAACTGTTTTTT.

J is TRBJ2-3 and V is TRBV28; no reliable D call. The CDR3 runs 14 residues. Trimming pared 3 bases from V and 5 bases from J, leaving 12 bases between. CDR1 is MDHEN and CDR2 is SYDVKM in the germline V gene. In DNA, the CDR3 is TGTGCCAGCAGTTTGGGAAACCGCCGAGATACGCAGTATTTT. Translation gives CASSLGNRRDTQYF.